These 20 T cell receptor beta chains share one sample of origin, sequenced in a study of regulatory T cells in long-lasting Graves disease. Combining iRepertoire HTBI primers with Arm-PCR of CDR3 regions, the authors built TCR beta libraries. MiXCR, applied by TCRdb to the multiplex PCR reads, yields one record per CDR3 protein. The sample holds about 450,000 distinct CDR3 sequences, about a sixth seen once. Time point: newly diagnosed GD, antithyroid drugs for less than 3 months. Isolated PBMC RNA provided the starting material for the TCR library. These data also formed part of another study, on T cells in Graves' hyperthyroidism and ophthalmopathy.

This specimen consisted of peripheral blood mononuclear cells (PBMCs), obtained at new diagnosis, from a patient treated with antithyroid drugs. These receptors came from a woman in her thirties with Graves disease.

At least ten counts were recorded for this clonotype. In DNA, the CDR3 is TGTGCCAGCAGGCAGGGTATCGGTGAAAAACTGTTTTTT. Translating it yields CASRQGIGEKLFF. The chain combines TRBV6-1 with TRBJ1-4; possibly TRBD1 for D (5 bases). V shed 6 bases and J shed 7 bases, with 12 bases lying between them. CDR1 is MNHNS and CDR2 is SASEGT in the germline V gene. This CDR3 region has 13 residues.

In this sample, this clonotype turned up a few times. The chain has TRBV24-1 and TRBJ2-1, with TRBD2 matching over 13 bases. The CDR3 spans 17 residues. V shed 4 bases, J shed 4 bases, and the junction held 6 bases outside the gene matches. Germline V gives CDR1 KGHDR, CDR2 SFDVKD. CDR3 in amino acids: CATSDPGLAGSYNEQFF. Here the CDR3 DNA reads TGTGCCACCAGTGACCCGGGACTAGCGGGAAGTTACAATGAGCAGTTCTTC.

The chain's CDR3 is CASSHQTGARSETQYF. CDR3 bases: TGCGCCAGCAGCCACCAGACAGGGGCTCGTTCAGAGACCCAGTACTTC. J is TRBJ2-5 and V is TRBV4-1; 8 positions match TRBD1. This CDR3 region has 16 residues. V trimming: 3 bases; J trimming: 4 bases; junction bases outside the gene matches: 10. Germline CDR1 reads MGHRA; CDR2 reads YSYEKL.

About this clonotype itself: A much larger clone lies a single base off, so this may be a read error. The chain joins TRBV27 to TRBJ2-5, with D perhaps being TRBD1 or TRBD2 (6 bases each). Germline V gives CDR1 MNHEY, CDR2 SMNVEV (reference sequence). The CDR3 is 14 amino acids. The CDR3 nucleotides are TGTGCCAGCGTGGGGGGAGGCAGGGGCAATGAGCGGTTCTTC. Translating it yields CASVGGGRGNERFF.

This clonotype was seen at least ten times. The chain carries TRBV12-3 or TRBV12-4 and TRBJ1-2, with TRBD1 as a possible D gene (5 bases). The germline V and J ends were trimmed by 6 bases and 4 bases, with 21 bases remaining between them. CDR3 length: 16 residues. The CDR3 bases are TGTGCCAGCAGCCACCGGGGGGGGGGACCTGGCTATGGCTACACCTTC. This encodes CASSHRGGGPGYGYTF.

This clonotype was counted many times. This rearrangement joins TRBV4-2 to TRBJ2-7, with D unclear. CDR1 and CDR2 (germline): LGHNA, YNFKEQ. The V and J ends lost 2 bases and 3 bases respectively, with 17 bases between them. The CDR3 consists of 16 residues. In nucleotides, the CDR3 is TGTGCCAGCAGCCAAAAATTAAGAGGCAAGTACTACGAGCAGTACTTC. Translated: CASSQKLRGKYYEQYF.

At least ten counts were recorded for this clonotype. V usage is TRBV27 and J usage is TRBJ2-3, with a tentative D call TRBD2 (5 bases). Per the germline V gene, CDR1 is MNHEY and CDR2 is SMNVEV (reference sequence). The CDR3 runs to 14 residues. Trimming took off 7 bases at V and 4 bases at J, with 15 bases between the two ends. CDR3 coding DNA: TGTGCCAGCAAGGTCTTGAGGGCCGCAGATACGCAGTATTTT. Translating gives CASKVLRAADTQYF.

This clonotype was detected ten times or more. The rearrangement uses TRBV3-1 and TRBJ1-5, with a weak D call TRBD1 (6 bases). V was clipped by 8 bases and J by 5 bases, with 22 bases between them. The CDR3 is 16 residues long. Germline V gene data show CDR1 as LGHDT and CDR2 as YNNKEL (reference sequence). This CDR3 reads CASGTGTGRGYQPQHF. CDR3 nucleotides: TGTGCCAGCGGGACGGGAACAGGGCGGGGGTATCAGCCCCAGCATTTT.

This clonotype was counted at least ten times. The J gene is TRBJ2-1, the V gene TRBV2; tentative D call: TRBD1 (5 bases). The CDR3 covers 16 residues. Trimming took 2 bases from V and 5 from J, leaving 16 bases between them. Germline V CDR1 and CDR2: SNHLY, FYNNEI. CDR3 sequence reads: CASSERGPFPHNEQFF. The DNA for the CDR3 is TGTGCCAGCAGTGAAAGGGGCCCGTTCCCTCACAATGAGCAGTTCTTC.

This clonotype was detected a few times. V gene TRBV20-1 combines with J gene TRBJ2-1; 14 bases agree with TRBD2. This CDR3 spans 14 amino acids. Germline V gives CDR1 DFQATT, CDR2 SNEGSKA (reference sequence). V gave up 8 bases and J gave up 8 bases; unmatched junction bases: 8. In DNA, the CDR3 is TGCAGTACCTACGGGACTAGCGGGAGAGATGAGCAGTTCTTC. Its protein product is CSTYGTSGRDEQFF.

In its sample, this clonotype was seen many times. The V and J genes are TRBV2 and TRBJ2-7; D possibly corresponds to TRBD2 (6 bases). Germline V gene sequence: CDR1 SNHLY, CDR2 FYNNEI. Trimming took 9 bases from V and 6 from J, leaving 12 bases between them. The CDR3 has 11 amino acids. CDR3 residues: CASRGLVEQYF. The CDR3 nucleotides read TGTGCCAGTCGGGGACTCGTCGAGCAGTACTTC.

Worth noting for this clonotype: This could be a read error, since a much larger clone is one nucleotide away. V is TRBV3-1 and J is TRBJ2-3; D may be TRBD2 (5 bases). The CDR3 consists of 13 residues. Germline assignment: CDR1 LGHDT and CDR2 YNNKEL (reference sequence). V lost 0 bases to trimming and J lost 7 bases, with 8 bases between them. The CDR3 sequence: CASSQEAGNTQYF. As DNA, the CDR3 is TGTGCCAGCAGCCAAGAAGCCGGGAATACGCAGTATTTT.

This clonotype was counted a few times. The rearrangement joins TRBV19 to TRBJ1-5, with 7 bases fitting TRBD1. Germline CDR1 is LNHDA and CDR2 is SQIVND (reference sequence). This CDR3 spans 14 amino acids. The junction had 4 bases not matched to a gene; V was cut back by 8 bases and J by 0 bases. CDR3 coding DNA: TGTGCCAGTTCGGACAGGCCTAGCAATCAGCCCCAGCATTTT. Its translation: CASSDRPSNQPQHF.

The chain employs TRBV25-1 and TRBJ2-5, with TRBD2 identical over 7 bases. J gave up 1 base and V 0 bases, and 5 bases lay outside the gene matches. CDR3 length: 16 residues. CDR1 MGHDK and CDR2 SYGVNS come from the germline V gene. The CDR3 reads CASSEYGGWVQETQYF. In DNA, the CDR3 is TGTGCCAGCAGTGAATACGGGGGGTGGGTCCAAGAGACCCAGTACTTC.

Ten or more counts support this clonotype. The genes are TRBV5-4 and TRBJ2-1, with TRBD1 matching 9 bases. This CDR3 is built from 15 residues. J lost 8 bases, V lost 4 bases, and 10 bases had no gene match. The germline gives CDR1 SGHNT, CDR2 YYREEE (reference sequence). CDR3 bases: TGTGCCAGCAGCCAAGAACAGGGGGCGGAGTATGAGCAGTTCTTC. Its protein is CASSQEQGAEYEQFF.

This clonotype was observed at least ten times. The chain joins TRBV14 to TRBJ2-7; 7 bases are a match to TRBD1. Germline V CDR1 and CDR2: SGHDN, FVKESK. With V trimmed by 2 bases and J by 3 bases, 7 bases remained unmatched. This CDR3 has 15 amino acids. Here the CDR3 DNA reads TGTGCCAGCAGCCAATACGGACAGGCTCTCTACGAGCAGTACTTC. Translation: CASSQYGQALYEQYF.

Regarding this clonotype: A much larger clonotype is one base distant, so this may be a read error. V is TRBV6-2 or TRBV6-3 and J is TRBJ2-7, with a tentative D call TRBD2 (5 bases). The CDR3 has 14 residues. Germline assignment: CDR1 MNHEY and CDR2 SVGEGT. Trimming pared 10 bases from V and 7 bases from J, leaving 23 bases between. CDR3 in amino acids: CANGPSGRSGEQYF. The CDR3 bases are TGTGCCAACGGACCAAGCGGACGGTCGGGGGAGCAGTACTTC.

CDR3 nucleotides: TGTGCCAGCAGCCGCCCCACTAGCGGGAGGAGCACAGATACGCAGTATTTT. It is translated as CASSRPTSGRSTDTQYF. The gene calls are TRBV13 and TRBJ2-3; 12 bases map to TRBD2. This CDR3 region has 17 residues. Germline loops: CDR1 PRHDT, CDR2 FYEKMQ (reference sequence). J lost 0 bases, V lost 5 bases, and 6 bases had no gene match. Full variable domain (missing parts from reference TRBV13 and TRBJ2-3): AAGVIQSPRHLIKEKRETATLKCYPIPRHDTVYWYQQGPGQDPQFLISFYEKMQSDKGSIPDRFSAQQFSDYHSELNMSSLELGDSALYFCASSRPTSGRSTDTQYFGPGTRLTVL.

The sample holds many counts of this clonotype. The chain links TRBV7-2 to TRBJ2-1; 7 bases agree with TRBD2. Germline-derived CDR1 and CDR2 are SGHTA and FQGNSA. V shed 5 bases and J 5 bases; nucleotides not matched to a gene: 6. The CDR3 is 14 residues long. The CDR3 DNA reads TGTGCCAGCAGCCGAGCGGGATCGAACAATGAGCAGTTCTTC. Residues: CASSRAGSNNEQFF.

This clonotype was seen repeatedly, ten times or more. This rearrangement joins TRBV28 to TRBJ1-3, with a possible D match to TRBD1 (5 bases). The V end lost 5 bases, the J end lost 9 bases, and 20 bases lay between the germline ends. There are 15 residues in the CDR3. CDR1 is MDHEN and CDR2 is SYDVKM in the germline V gene. Here the CDR3 DNA reads TGTGCCAGCAGTCCACTACCGAGGCAGGGCATCACCATATATTTT. Residues: CASSPLPRQGITIYF.